This entry lists 32 T cell receptor beta chains sequenced from one sample in a study of cytomegalovirus exposure and HLA in healthy donors. Profiling relied on immunoSEQ multiplex PCR, and the TCRdb table lists in-frame clones only, not all of them. Of 200,000 or so clones in the sample, 88% were seen once. The sequenced material came from PBMCs. The receptors shown here come from a young woman in good health and CMV-seronegative.

This sequence joins TRBV7-9 and TRBJ1-2; D is uncertain. The V gene's germline CDR1 is SEHNR and CDR2 FQNEAQ (reference sequence). The CDR3 has 13 residues. Trimming stripped 3 bases from V and 5 bases from J, with 10 bases between. The chain's CDR3 is CASSLLVVYGYTF. Written as DNA, the CDR3 is TGTGCCAGCAGCTTGCTCGTAGTATATGGCTACACCTTC.

The V gene is TRBV11-2, the J gene TRBJ2-1, with 8 nucleotides matching TRBD2. With V trimmed by 1 base and J by 5 bases, 4 bases remained unmatched. The CDR3 consists of 15 residues. Looked up from germline, CDR1 is SGHAT and CDR2 is FQNNGV. In DNA form, the CDR3 reads TGTGCCAGCAGCTTAGGAGCGGGAGTAAACAATGAGCAGTTCTTC. It yields the protein CASSLGAGVNNEQFF.

The chain has TRBV7-2 and TRBJ1-1, with a tentative D call TRBD1 (6 bases). The CDR3 totals 16 residues. Germline CDR1 and CDR2: SGHTA and FQGNSA. The V end was cut by 1 base, the J end by 2 bases, with 14 bases between. CDR3: CASSLVAGATNTEAFF. CDR3 DNA: TGTGCCAGCAGCTTAGTGGCGGGGGCGACTAACACTGAAGCTTTCTTT.

The count of this clone is one. The rearrangement joins TRBV10-2 to TRBJ2-3, with a tentative D call TRBD2 (7 bases). This CDR3 contains 14 residues. Germline CDR1 WSHSY, CDR2 SAAADI. Trimming left V 11 bases short and J 0 bases short, with 15 bases between. DNA of the CDR3: TGCGCCTCCTCCGGGGGGCACAGCACAGATACGCAGTATTTT. Encoded protein: CASSGGHSTDTQYF.

The chain combines TRBV27 with TRBJ1-5; unclear D gene. This CDR3 region has 13 residues. Between the trimmed V and J ends, which lost 3 bases and 0 bases, there was a span of 3 bases. CDR1 is MNHEY, CDR2 SMNVEV, per germline (reference sequence). DNA for the CDR3: TGTGCCAGCAGTTTCAGTAGCAATCAGCCCCAGCATTTT. It specifies CASSFSSNQPQHF.

V and J are TRBV5-1 and TRBJ1-2; TRBD1 aligns across 7 bases. Trimming took 4 bases from V and 1 from J; bases not matched to a gene: 13. Germline values: CDR1 SGHRS, CDR2 YFSETQ. The CDR3 is 17 amino acids. CDR3 sequence: CASSTGTESWINYGYTF. As DNA, the CDR3 is TGCGCCAGCAGCACTGGGACAGAATCATGGATTAACTATGGCTACACCTTC.

The rearrangement joins TRBV2 to TRBJ2-1, with 7 bases matching TRBD2. The ends lost 8 bases at V and 0 bases at J; junction bases unmatched: 7. CDR3 length: 15 residues. The germline gives CDR1 SNHLY, CDR2 FYNNEI. The CDR3 DNA is TGTGCCAGCCCAAAGCGGGGAGGCTCCTACAATGAGCAGTTCTTC. Amino acids: CASPKRGGSYNEQFF.

This chain uses TRBV28 with TRBJ1-3, with 8 bases aligning to TRBD1. The CDR3 consists of 16 residues. Germline-derived CDR1 and CDR2 are MDHEN and SYDVKM. V lost 8 bases, J lost 3 bases, and 12 bases stayed unmatched. CDR3 in DNA: TGTGCCAGCGGAATTGGGACAGGATTTCATGGAAACACCATATATTTT. Protein sequence: CASGIGTGFHGNTIYF. The full variable domain, in which reference TRBV28 and TRBJ1-3 provide the parts outside the CDR3, is DVKVTQSSRYLVKRTGEKVFLECVQDMDHENMFWYRQDPGLGLRLIYFSYDVKMKEKGDIPEGYSVSREKKERFSLILESASTNQTSMYLCASGIGTGFHGNTIYFGEGSWLTVV.

CDR3: CASQGPTGFGTEAFF. CDR3 DNA: TGTGCCAGCCAGGGTCCCACAGGGTTCGGAACTGAAGCTTTCTTT. The rearrangement links TRBV28 to TRBJ1-1; D perhaps matches TRBD1 (6 bases). The CDR3 loop spans 15 amino acids. Germline V gene sequence: CDR1 MDHEN, CDR2 SYDVKM. V lost 8 bases to trimming and J lost 5 bases, with 21 bases between them.

The chain links TRBV28 to TRBJ2-2, with no clear D. Trimming stripped 5 bases from V and 6 bases from J, with 10 bases between. CDR1 and CDR2 from the germline V gene are MDHEN and SYDVKM. The CDR3 contains 13 residues. CDR3 sequence reads: CASSPSSPGELFF. CDR3 sequence (DNA): TGTGCCAGCAGTCCCTCGTCCCCCGGGGAGCTGTTTTTT.

J is TRBJ2-1 and V is TRBV30; TRBD2 matches 8 bases. Germline V gives CDR1 GTSNPN, CDR2 SVGIG (reference sequence). The V segment lost 5 bases and the J segment 6 bases; nucleotides outside the gene matches: 6. The CDR3 has 13 amino acids. The CDR3 protein is CAWAKSGSNEQFF. In DNA, the CDR3 is TGTGCCTGGGCCAAGAGCGGGAGCAATGAGCAGTTCTTC.

The V and J genes are TRBV15 and TRBJ2-3; 7 positions match TRBD1. This CDR3 is built from 15 residues. The germline V gene has CDR1 LNHNV and CDR2 YYDKDF (reference sequence). V dropped 4 bases and J dropped 0; count of bases not matched to a gene: 4. The CDR3 sequence is CATSTGQMSTDTQYF. The CDR3 DNA reads as TGTGCCACCAGCACGGGACAGATGAGCACAGATACGCAGTATTTT. The entire variable domain, with the rest obtained from reference TRBV15 and TRBJ2-3, is as follows: DAMVIQNPRYQVTQFGKPVTLSCSQTLNHNVMYWYQQKSSQAPKLLFHYYDKDFNNEADTPDNFQSRRPNTSFCFLDIRSPGLGDTAMYLCATSTGQMSTDTQYFGPGTRLTVL.

The V gene is TRBV5-3, the J gene TRBJ1-4, with D unresolved. Being an ORF, TRBV5-3 has a function that is uncertain. The CDR3 is 15 residues long. Trimming took 6 bases from V and 1 from J, leaving 13 bases between them. CDR3 sequence: CARTRLQLTNEKLFF. DNA for the CDR3: TGTGCCAGAACCCGGTTACAGTTAACTAATGAAAAACTGTTTTTT.

The sample holds one count of this clone. The chain combines TRBV19 with TRBJ2-1; 10 positions match TRBD2. CDR1 and CDR2 (germline): LNHDA, SQIVND (reference sequence). V lost 3 bases and J lost 0; bases outside the gene matches: 2. The CDR3 is made up of 16 amino acids. CDR3 loop: CASSMASGSSYNEQFF. As DNA, the CDR3 is TGTGCCAGTAGTATGGCTAGCGGGAGCTCCTACAATGAGCAGTTCTTC.

The chain recombines TRBV5-1 with TRBJ2-2, with D possibly matching TRBD1 (7 bases). CDR3 size: 16 residues. The V and J ends lost 4 bases and 4 bases respectively, with 17 bases between them. CDR1 and CDR2 (germline): SGHRS, YFSETQ. The CDR3 protein is CASSTRAGGGTGELFF. CDR3 DNA: TGCGCCAGCAGCACAAGGGCAGGGGGAGGCACCGGGGAGCTGTTTTTT.

This clone has a single count. The chain couples TRBV6-1 to TRBJ1-2; 9 bases are a match to TRBD1. J was trimmed by 5 bases and V by 7 bases; bases with no gene match: 8. This CDR3 comprises 14 residues. The germline V gene encodes CDR1 MNHNS and CDR2 SASEGT. The CDR3 DNA reads TGTGCCAGCAAAAACAGGGGGCTTATTTATGGCTACACCTTC. This translates into CASKNRGLIYGYTF.

The gene calls are TRBV5-1 and TRBJ1-3, with a possible D match to TRBD1 (5 bases). The CDR3 runs 13 residues. Germline CDR1 reads SGHRS; CDR2 reads YFSETQ. Between the trimmed V and J ends, which lost 6 bases and 1 base, there was a span of 8 bases. CDR3 coding DNA: TGCGCCAGCAAGGACATTTCTGGAAACACCATATATTTT. Residues: CASKDISGNTIYF.

The CDR3 spells CASGSFSRNEQFF. DNA for the CDR3: TGCGCCAGCGGTTCGTTCTCTCGGAATGAGCAGTTCTTC. J is TRBJ2-1 and V is TRBV5-1; D is ambiguous. V was pared by 7 bases and J by 7 bases, with 15 bases between. CDR3 size: 13 residues. Germline CDR1 and CDR2: SGHRS and YFSETQ.

In its sample, this clone was seen once. CDR3 bases: TGTGCCAGCAGTAAACCGGGACTAGCGCGACCCTACAATGAGCAGTTCTTC. Protein product: CASSKPGLARPYNEQFF. The chain joins TRBV28 to TRBJ2-1; 10 bases fit TRBD2. CDR1 is MDHEN, CDR2 SYDVKM, per germline. Trimming cost V 5 bases and J 2 bases; bases outside gene matches: 9. This CDR3 is 17 amino acids long.

V and J are TRBV11-3 and TRBJ1-5; TRBD1 aligns across 9 bases. The germline gives CDR1 SGHNT, CDR2 YENEEA. J was trimmed by 7 bases and V by 2 bases; bases with no gene match: 12. The length of the CDR3 is 17 residues. The CDR3 bases are TGTGCCAGCAGCTTAAGAGGGGGGGGGACAGGGCTACAGCCCCAGCATTTT. Protein: CASSLRGGGTGLQPQHF.

The chain is built from TRBV5-1 and TRBJ2-7; 7 bases line up with TRBD1. The V and J ends lost 0 bases and 4 bases, in that order; junction bases with no gene match: 4. Germline V CDR1 and CDR2: SGHRS, YFSETQ. The CDR3 runs to 14 residues. The CDR3 region is CASSLEGARYEQYF. Written as DNA, the CDR3 is TGCGCCAGCAGCTTGGAGGGGGCGCGATACGAGCAGTACTTC.

The rearrangement joins TRBV9 to TRBJ2-1; D remains ambiguous. Germline V gene sequence: CDR1 SGDLS, CDR2 YYNGEE. CDR3 length equals 14 residues. V was cut by 4 bases and J by 3 bases, with 11 bases left in between. The CDR3 sequence is CASSPKPIYNEQFF. In DNA, the CDR3 is TGTGCCAGCAGCCCCAAGCCGATCTACAATGAGCAGTTCTTC. Full variable domain (remainder filled in from reference TRBV9 and TRBJ2-1): DSGVTQTPKHLITATGQRVTLRCSPRSGDLSVYWYQQSLDQGLQFLIQYYNGEERAKGNILERFSAQQFPDLHSELNLSSLELGDSALYFCASSPKPIYNEQFFGPGTRLTVL.

This sequence joins TRBV7-9 and TRBJ1-1; 7 nucleotides agree with TRBD1. Germline V gene sequence: CDR1 SEHNR, CDR2 FQNEAQ (reference sequence). V dropped 5 bases and J dropped 3; count of bases not matched to a gene: 12. The CDR3 has 16 amino acids. The CDR3 is CASSPRGGGVDTEAFF. The CDR3 DNA sequence: TGTGCCAGCAGCCCTCGTGGAGGGGGCGTTGACACTGAAGCTTTCTTT. Looking up the rest from reference TRBV7-9 and TRBJ1-1 gives the full variable domain: DTGVSQNPRHKITKRGQNVTFRCDPISEHNRLYWYRQTLGQGPEFLTYFQNEAQLEKSRLLSDRFSAERPKGSFSTLEIQRTEQGDSAMYLCASSPRGGGVDTEAFFGQGTRLTVV.

This chain joins TRBV6-6 and TRBJ2-1; tentatively, D is TRBD2 (5 bases). CDR3 length: 16 residues. Germline assignment: CDR1 MNHNY and CDR2 SVGAGI (reference sequence). V lost 0 bases to trimming and J lost 0 bases, with 9 bases between them. The CDR3 loop is CASSYSEGSSYNEQFF. CDR3 DNA sequence: TGTGCCAGCAGTTACTCGGAAGGGAGCTCCTACAATGAGCAGTTCTTC.

The V gene is TRBV10-3, the J gene TRBJ1-2; 9 bases are a match to TRBD1. Germline V gene data show CDR1 as ENHRY and CDR2 as SYGVKD. This CDR3 comprises 16 residues. J lost 7 bases, V lost 2 bases, and 11 bases had no gene match. CDR3 residues: CAISEPTGGVGSGYTF. The CDR3 DNA reads as TGTGCCATCAGTGAGCCAACAGGGGGCGTGGGTAGTGGCTACACCTTC.

The J gene is TRBJ2-7, the V gene TRBV10-2; D perhaps matches TRBD2 (6 bases). The V end lost 7 bases, the J end lost 2 bases, and 18 bases lay between the germline ends. Per germline, CDR1 WSHSY and CDR2 SAAADI. There are 15 residues in the CDR3. In DNA form, the CDR3 reads TGCGCCAGCAAGAGAAAAGCGGGTTTTCCCTACGAGCAGTACTTC. Residues: CASKRKAGFPYEQYF.

This clone was recorded once. The V call is TRBV5-1, the J call TRBJ2-1; D remains ambiguous. The V end was cut by 6 bases, the J end by 5 bases, with 18 bases between. There are 15 residues in the CDR3. In germline, CDR1 is SGHRS, CDR2 YFSETQ. The CDR3 bases are TGCGCCAGCAAGATTTGGCGAGACTCGAACAATGAGCAGTTCTTC. Encoded protein: CASKIWRDSNNEQFF.

This clone was counted only a few times. The CDR3 loop reads CASSGSGRAYEQYF. As DNA, the CDR3 is TGCGCCAGCAGTGGGAGTGGAAGAGCCTACGAGCAGTACTTC. J is TRBJ2-7 and V is TRBV5-1; perhaps TRBD2 as D (5 bases). CDR1 SGHRS and CDR2 YFSETQ come from the germline V gene. Trimming shortened V by 5 bases and J by 2 bases, and 14 bases separated the two germline ends. The CDR3 length is 14 residues.

The chain links TRBV28 to TRBJ1-2, with D hard to call. CDR1 is MDHEN and CDR2 is SYDVKM in the germline V gene. CDR3 size: 13 residues. The V gene lost 6 bases and the J gene lost 3 bases, with 11 bases spanning the gap. CDR3 sequence: CASSPNGYYGYTF. Here the CDR3 DNA reads TGTGCCAGCAGCCCGAACGGTTACTATGGCTACACCTTC.

The rearrangement links TRBV23-1 to TRBJ2-2, with 8 bases fitting TRBD1. TRBV23-1 is designated an ORF whose function remains uncertain. The V segment lost 8 bases and the J segment 4 bases; nucleotides outside the gene matches: 12. The CDR3 runs to 16 residues. The CDR3 protein is CASFGFGQGSTGELFF. The CDR3 DNA reads as TGCGCCAGCTTTGGCTTCGGACAGGGCAGCACCGGGGAGCTGTTTTTT.

This chain connects TRBV13 to TRBJ2-1, with 15 bases that match TRBD2. The CDR3 length is 20 residues. The germline gives CDR1 PRHDT, CDR2 FYEKMQ (reference sequence). V was pared by 0 bases and J by 6 bases, with 12 bases of the junction left unmatched. CDR3 nucleotide sequence: TGTGCCAGCAGCTTAGGCCGCGCAGGATGGGGACTAGCGGGAGGCAATGAGCAGTTCTTC. This sequence encodes CASSLGRAGWGLAGGNEQFF.

The rearrangement links TRBV7-2 to TRBJ2-2; D not resolved. V lost 5 bases, J lost 6 bases, and 10 bases lay in between. Germline CDR1 reads SGHTA; CDR2 reads FQGNSA. The CDR3 runs to 13 residues. The CDR3 coding sequence is TGTGCCAGCAGCCCGCTCCGGGCCGGGGAGCTGTTTTTT. This gives the protein CASSPLRAGELFF.